Listed below are T cell receptor beta chains from one sample, sequenced in a study of T cell responses to AZD1222 COVID-19 vaccine. Profiled with immunoSEQ multiplex PCR; TCRdb holds only in-frame clones, not every one. Of some 150,000 clones in the sample, 80% to 90% were seen once. The specimen comprised peripheral blood, sampled 28 days after the second AZD1222 dose. The source is an adult who received the AZD1222 COVID-19 vaccine. Both conserved end residues are part of each CDR3.

cdr3_length j_call v_call cdr3_aa
15 TRBJ2-7 TRBV9 CASSGLGGTVSGLNF
15 TRBJ1-2 TRBV4-3 CASSQGTAFYDGYTF
14 TRBJ1-1 TRBV20-1 CSASRTGGYTEAFF
13 TRBJ2-7 TRBV6-5 CASTWGVSYEQYF
15 TRBJ2-1 TRBV5-1 CASSLVAGGYNEQFF
15 TRBJ2-3 TRBV5-1 CASSREGVYTDTQYF
16 TRBJ2-7 TRBV7-8 CASSSNSLAGGLEQYF
15 TRBJ1-4 TRBV18 CASSPRGRVDGKLFF
12 TRBJ1-2 TRBV19 CASHRVADGYTF
13 TRBJ1-3 TRBV19 CATATGAGNTIYF
14 TRBJ2-2 TRBV5-1 CASQDFANTGELFF
13 TRBJ2-3 TRBV25-1 CASSDHGTDTQYF
15 TRBJ2-2 TRBV28 CASSLLETGTGELFF
14 TRBJ1-1 TRBV2 CASSEAARNTEAFF
14 TRBJ2-2 TRBV28 CASIGLAPTGELFF
13 TRBJ2-5 TRBV10-3 CATQRKWQETQYF
18 TRBJ2-2 TRBV7-9 CASSLGPGTSGIGGELFF
13 TRBJ1-2 TRBV10-1 CASSGQGKIGYTF
14 TRBJ1-1 TRBV10-3 CAISNARGNTEAFF
16 TRBJ1-5 TRBV21-1 CASSKARLYSNQPQHF
11 TRBJ1-2 TRBV12-3/TRBV12-4 CASSLGYGYTF
16 TRBJ2-2 TRBV5-1 CASSTGTSATTGELFF
15 TRBJ1-2 TRBV9 CASSQGQRVTYGYTF
13 TRBJ1-2 TRBV12-3/TRBV12-4 CASSFEPPSGYTF
12 TRBJ1-3 TRBV9 CASSTPRNTIYF
15 TRBJ2-7 TRBV14 CASSQEHTAIYEQYF
13 TRBJ2-5 TRBV5-6 CASRFGQAETQYF
13 TRBJ1-2 TRBV4-2 CASSPDRDYGYTF
16 TRBJ1-3 TRBV28 CASSLPQGSSGNTIYF
16 TRBJ2-3 TRBV2 CASSSPGQGITDTQYF
12 TRBJ1-5 TRBV30 CAWNTPNQPQHF
16 TRBJ2-7 TRBV5-4 CASSPGTSGLSYEQYF
14 TRBJ2-5 TRBV9 CASSADRGRETQYF
17 TRBJ1-2 TRBV4-3 CASSQDPGAAANYGYTF
18 TRBJ2-5 TRBV6-6 CASSPVSGWEGFGETQYF
16 TRBJ1-3 TRBV7-8 CASSLAISNGGNTIYF
14 TRBJ1-6 TRBV19 CASSKGLYNSPLHF
14 TRBJ2-1 TRBV6-6 CATTRLATNNEQFF
14 TRBJ2-6 TRBV7-3 CASGRGSGANVLTF
15 TRBJ2-3 TRBV6-2/TRBV6-3 CASSLSSGAPRTQYF
13 TRBJ1-2 TRBV15 CATSRGTEYGYTF
13 TRBJ1-5 TRBV10-3 CAISGDRDQPQHF
15 TRBJ2-1 TRBV20-1 CSASLALSSYNEQFF
16 TRBJ2-5 TRBV18 CASSPIPGGSQETQYF
14 TRBJ2-7 TRBV7-2 CASSLDRGGGEQYF
13 TRBJ2-1 TRBV7-3 CASSPTDYNEQFF
12 TRBJ2-7 TRBV7-2 CATRGGSYEQYF
14 TRBJ2-5 TRBV6-5 CASSIGGPQETQYF
14 TRBJ1-2 TRBV3-1/TRBV3-2 CASSQERGVYGYTF
14 TRBJ2-6 TRBV30 CAWSVSSGANVLTF
16 TRBJ1-6 TRBV30 CAWSAIGQFNNSPLHF
16 TRBJ2-2 TRBV5-4 CASSRGLAGGTGELFF